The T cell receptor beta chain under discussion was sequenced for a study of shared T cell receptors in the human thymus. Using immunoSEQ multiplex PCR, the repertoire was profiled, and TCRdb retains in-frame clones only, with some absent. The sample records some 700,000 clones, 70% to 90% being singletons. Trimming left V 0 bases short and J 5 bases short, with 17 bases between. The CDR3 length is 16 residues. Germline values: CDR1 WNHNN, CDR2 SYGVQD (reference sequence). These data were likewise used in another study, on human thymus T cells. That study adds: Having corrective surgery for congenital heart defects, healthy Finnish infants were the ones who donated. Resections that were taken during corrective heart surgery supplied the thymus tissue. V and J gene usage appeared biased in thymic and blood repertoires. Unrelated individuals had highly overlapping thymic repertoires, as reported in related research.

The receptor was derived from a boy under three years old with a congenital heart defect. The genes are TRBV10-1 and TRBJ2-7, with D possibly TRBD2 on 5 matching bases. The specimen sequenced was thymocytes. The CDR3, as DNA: TGCGCCAGCAGTGAGTCCGGGTCGGGAAGGTCTGACGAGCAGTACTTC. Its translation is CASSESGSGRSDEQYF.